The 2 T cell receptor beta chains presented below share a single source sample, sequenced in a study of blood T cell repertoires in COVID-19. Sequencing used immunoSEQ multiplex PCR; TCRdb keeps in-frame clones, though not all of them. The sample lists fewer than 350,000 clones; approximately 83% were seen once. Sequences were obtained from PBMCs or T cells enriched from blood (not recorded which). Source of these receptors: a young man who had recovered from COVID-19.

CDR3 protein: CASSEDRVAGNTIYF. The CDR3 DNA sequence: TGTGCCAGCAGTGAAGACAGGGTAGCTGGAAACACCATATATTTT. This rearrangement joins TRBV2 to TRBJ1-3; the D gene is possibly TRBD1 (6 bases). Per the germline V gene, CDR1 is SNHLY and CDR2 is FYNNEI. The CDR3 is 15 amino acids. The V gene lost 1 base and the J gene lost 2 bases, with 9 bases spanning the gap.

V gene TRBV6-1 combines with J gene TRBJ1-5, with D maybe TRBD1 (5 bases). The ends were cut back, 3 bases at V and 0 bases at J, with 12 bases in the middle. Germline V lookup: CDR1 MNHNS, CDR2 SASEGT. The length of the CDR3 is 16 residues. CDR3 nucleotide sequence: TGTGCCAGCAGTGATCTGGGGAGGGGTAGCAATCAGCCCCAGCATTTT. Its translation is CASSDLGRGSNQPQHF.